This TCR beta chain was profiled in a study of OX40 agonist ivuxolimab in advanced cancers. Looking at the study overall: Anti-PD-1, anti-PD-L1 or anti-CTLA-4 therapy given earlier was allowed, and approximately 40% had some. Three patients had partial responses: one hepatocellular carcinoma, two cutaneous melanoma. Findings of the study overall: Expanded clones were, on average, more numerous among CD8+ T cells than CD4+.

Sequencing was performed with immunoSEQ multiplex PCR; in TCRdb, only in-frame clones are kept and a portion is missing. The sample contains 7,500 to 8,500 clones, around 80% of which appear only once. Trimming cost V 6 bases and J 5 bases, with 14 bases left between them. Germline CDR1 is MNHEY and CDR2 is SMNVEV (reference sequence). The CDR3 covers 14 residues. With regard to this clone: What it binds is not known.

The source of this sequence is an adult with an advanced solid tumor such as melanoma, head and neck, liver or kidney cancer. The material was CD4+ or CD8+ T cells sorted from blood, obtained in a trial of the OX40 agonist ivuxolimab. The V call is TRBV27, the J call TRBJ2-1; unclear D gene. The CDR3 bases are TGTGCCAGCAGAACTCAGGACGTACACAATGAGCAGTTCTTC. Translated: CASRTQDVHNEQFF.